This T cell receptor beta chain originates from a study of cytomegalovirus exposure and HLA in healthy donors. Points from the study as a whole: When presence/absence was analysed, sequencing depth was taken to be roughly uniform across donors.

Trimming removed 0 bases from V and 2 bases from J; junction bases left unmatched: 3. CDR3 length: 17 residues. The germline gives CDR1 LGHNA, CDR2 YNFKEQ. With respect to this clone: Its antigen remains unknown.

The study ran its PCR with 60 Vbeta and 13 Jbeta primers. TCRdb's table, derived via immunoSEQ multiplex PCR, lists solely in-frame clones and lacks some. The sample has about 87,000 clones, over 70% seen once. This sequence originates from a man in his thirties or forties in good health and CMV-seropositive. This chain uses TRBV4-2 with TRBJ2-7; TRBD2 matches at 14 bases. The sequenced sample consisted of PBMCs. The CDR3 region has the DNA TGTGCCAGCAGCCAAGAGAAGGGACTAGCGGGAGCCTACGAGCAGTACTTC. This sequence encodes CASSQEKGLAGAYEQYF.